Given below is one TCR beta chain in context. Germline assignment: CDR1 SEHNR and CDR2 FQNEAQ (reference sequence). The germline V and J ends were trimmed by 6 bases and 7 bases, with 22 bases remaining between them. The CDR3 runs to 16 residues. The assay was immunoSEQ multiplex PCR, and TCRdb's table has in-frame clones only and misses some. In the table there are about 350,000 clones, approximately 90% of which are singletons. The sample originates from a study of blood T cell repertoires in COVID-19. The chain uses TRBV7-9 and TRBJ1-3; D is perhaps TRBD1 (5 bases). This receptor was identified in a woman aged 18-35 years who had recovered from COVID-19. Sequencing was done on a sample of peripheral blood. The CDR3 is CASRSDAGKAWNTIYF. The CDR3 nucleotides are TGTGCCAGCAGATCGGATGCAGGGAAGGCGTGGAACACCATATATTTT.